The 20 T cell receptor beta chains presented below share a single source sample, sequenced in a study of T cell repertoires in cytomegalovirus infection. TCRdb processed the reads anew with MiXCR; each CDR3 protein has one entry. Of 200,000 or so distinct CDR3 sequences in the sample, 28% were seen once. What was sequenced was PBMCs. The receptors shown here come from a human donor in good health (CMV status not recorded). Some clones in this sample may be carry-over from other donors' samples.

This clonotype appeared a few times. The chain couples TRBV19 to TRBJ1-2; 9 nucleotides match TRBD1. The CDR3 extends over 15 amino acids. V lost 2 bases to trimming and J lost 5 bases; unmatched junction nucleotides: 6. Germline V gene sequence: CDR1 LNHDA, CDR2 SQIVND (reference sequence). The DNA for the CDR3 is TGTGCCAGTAGTATATCCGGGACAGGGACTTATGGCTACACCTTC. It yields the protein CASSISGTGTYGYTF.

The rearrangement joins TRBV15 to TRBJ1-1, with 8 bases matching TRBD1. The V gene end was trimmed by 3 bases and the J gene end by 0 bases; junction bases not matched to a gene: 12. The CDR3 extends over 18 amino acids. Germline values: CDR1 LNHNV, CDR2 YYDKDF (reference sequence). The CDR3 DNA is TGTGCCACCAGCAGCCAGATAAGGACAGGGTACTTGAACACTGAAGCTTTCTTT. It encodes CATSSQIRTGYLNTEAFF.

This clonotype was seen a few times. This CDR3 is CASSDGLSNQPQHF. DNA of the CDR3: TGTGCCAGCAGCGACGGCCTAAGCAATCAGCCCCAGCATTTT. The chain combines TRBV5-6 with TRBJ1-5, with D hard to call. The CDR3 is 14 amino acids. CDR1 and CDR2 from the germline V gene are SGHDT and YYEEEE. The V gene lost 4 bases and the J gene lost 1 base, with 9 bases spanning the gap.

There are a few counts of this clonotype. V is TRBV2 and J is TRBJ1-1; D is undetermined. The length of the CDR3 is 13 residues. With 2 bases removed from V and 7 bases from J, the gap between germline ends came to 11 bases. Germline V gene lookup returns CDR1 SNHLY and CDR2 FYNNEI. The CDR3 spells CASSEILSDEAFF. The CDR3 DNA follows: TGTGCCAGCAGTGAAATTTTATCAGATGAAGCTTTCTTT. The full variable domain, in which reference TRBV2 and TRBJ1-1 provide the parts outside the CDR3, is EPEVTQTPSHQVTQMGQEVILRCVPISNHLYFYWYRQILGQKVEFLVSFYNNEISEKSEIFDDQFSVERPDGSNFTLKIRSTKLEDSAMYFCASSEILSDEAFFGQGTRLTVV.

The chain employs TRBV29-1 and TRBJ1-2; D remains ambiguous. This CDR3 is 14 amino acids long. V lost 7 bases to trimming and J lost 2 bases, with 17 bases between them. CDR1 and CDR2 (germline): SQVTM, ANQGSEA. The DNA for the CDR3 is TGCAGCGCCCTGTCCCGGGTGGGAAACTATGGCTACACCTTC. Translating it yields CSALSRVGNYGYTF. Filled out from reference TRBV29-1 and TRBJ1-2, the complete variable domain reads SAVISQKPSRDICQRGTSLTIQCQVDSQVTMMFWYRQQPGQSLTLIATANQGSEATYESGFVIDKFPISRPNLTFSTLTVSNMSPEDSSIYLCSALSRVGNYGYTFGSGTRLTVV.

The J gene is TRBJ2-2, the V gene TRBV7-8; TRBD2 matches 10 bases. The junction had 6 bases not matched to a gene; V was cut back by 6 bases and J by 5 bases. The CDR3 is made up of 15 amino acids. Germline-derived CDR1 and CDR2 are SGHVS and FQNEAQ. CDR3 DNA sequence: TGTGCCAGCAGAATCAGCGGGGGGGTTACCGGGGAGCTGTTTTTT. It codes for CASRISGGVTGELFF.

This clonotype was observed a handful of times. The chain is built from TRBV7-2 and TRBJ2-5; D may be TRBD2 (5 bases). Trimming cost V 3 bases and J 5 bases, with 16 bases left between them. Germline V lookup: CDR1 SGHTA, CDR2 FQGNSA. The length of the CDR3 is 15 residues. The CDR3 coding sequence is TGTGCCAGCAGCTTTGGGGAGAGCCCCGTGGAGACCCAGTACTTC. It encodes CASSFGESPVETQYF.

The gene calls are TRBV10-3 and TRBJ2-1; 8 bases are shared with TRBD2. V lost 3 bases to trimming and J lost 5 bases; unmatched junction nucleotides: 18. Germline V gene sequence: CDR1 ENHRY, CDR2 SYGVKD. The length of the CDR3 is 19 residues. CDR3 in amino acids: CAISDRGSGGPPGDNEQFF. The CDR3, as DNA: TGTGCCATCAGTGACCGGGGCAGCGGGGGTCCCCCAGGGGACAATGAGCAGTTCTTC.

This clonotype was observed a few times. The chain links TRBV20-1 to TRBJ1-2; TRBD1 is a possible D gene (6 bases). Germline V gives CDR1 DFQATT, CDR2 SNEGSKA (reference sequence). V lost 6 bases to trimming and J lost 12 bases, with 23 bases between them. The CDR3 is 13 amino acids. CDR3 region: CSAPVLGGSGDTF. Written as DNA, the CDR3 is TGCAGTGCGCCGGTCCTTGGCGGGTCAGGGGACACCTTC.

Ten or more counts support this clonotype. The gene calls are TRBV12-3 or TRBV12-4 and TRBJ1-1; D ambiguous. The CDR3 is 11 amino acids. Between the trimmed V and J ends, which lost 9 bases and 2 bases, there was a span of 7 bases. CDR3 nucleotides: TGTGCCAGTCCAAGCAACACTGAAGCTTTCTTT. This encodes CASPSNTEAFF.

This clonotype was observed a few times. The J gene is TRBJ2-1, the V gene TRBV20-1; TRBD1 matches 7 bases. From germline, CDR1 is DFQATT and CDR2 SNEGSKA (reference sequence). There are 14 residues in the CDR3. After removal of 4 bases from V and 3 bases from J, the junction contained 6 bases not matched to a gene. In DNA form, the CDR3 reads TGCAGTGCTAAACAGGGGCGAGACTACAATGAGCAGTTCTTC. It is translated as CSAKQGRDYNEQFF.

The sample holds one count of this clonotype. The CDR3 sequence: CASRGGVTCEQYF. The CDR3 DNA reads TGTGCCAGCAGGGGGGGGGTTACCTGCGAGCAGTACTTC. This chain uses TRBV27 with TRBJ2-7; 7 bases line up with TRBD2. Germline-derived CDR1 and CDR2 are MNHEY and SMNVEV (reference sequence). The CDR3 extends over 13 amino acids. J was trimmed by 6 bases and V by 6 bases; bases with no gene match: 8.

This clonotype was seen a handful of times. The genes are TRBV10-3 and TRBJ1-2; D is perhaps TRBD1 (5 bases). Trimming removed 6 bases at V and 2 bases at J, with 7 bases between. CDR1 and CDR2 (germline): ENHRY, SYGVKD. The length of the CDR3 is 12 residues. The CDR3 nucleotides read TGTGCCATCAGGGACAAAAACTATGGCTACACCTTC. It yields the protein CAIRDKNYGYTF.

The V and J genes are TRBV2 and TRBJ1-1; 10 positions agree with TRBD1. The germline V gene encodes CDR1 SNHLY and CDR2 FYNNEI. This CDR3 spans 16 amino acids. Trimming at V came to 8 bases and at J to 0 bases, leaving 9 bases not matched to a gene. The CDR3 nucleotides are TGTGCCAGCGGCTCCGGGACAGGGGCTTTGAACACTGAAGCTTTCTTT. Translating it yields CASGSGTGALNTEAFF.

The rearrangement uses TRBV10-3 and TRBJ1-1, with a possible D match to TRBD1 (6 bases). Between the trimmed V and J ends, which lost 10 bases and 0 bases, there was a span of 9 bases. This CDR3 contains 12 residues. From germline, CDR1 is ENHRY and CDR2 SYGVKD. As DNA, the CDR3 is TGTGCCACTGGACAGATGAACACTGAAGCTTTCTTT. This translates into CATGQMNTEAFF.

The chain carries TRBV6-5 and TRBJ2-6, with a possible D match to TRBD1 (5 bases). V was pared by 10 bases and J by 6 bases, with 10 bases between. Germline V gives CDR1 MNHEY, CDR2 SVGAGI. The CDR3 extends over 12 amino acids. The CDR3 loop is CATLGAANVLTF. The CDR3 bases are TGTGCCACCTTAGGGGCGGCCAACGTCCTGACTTTC.

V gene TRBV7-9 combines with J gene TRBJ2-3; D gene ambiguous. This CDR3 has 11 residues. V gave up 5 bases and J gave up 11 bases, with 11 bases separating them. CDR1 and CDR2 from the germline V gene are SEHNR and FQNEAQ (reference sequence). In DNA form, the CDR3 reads TGTGCCAGCAGCCCCCGCCTTGGGCAGTATTTT. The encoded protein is CASSPRLGQYF.

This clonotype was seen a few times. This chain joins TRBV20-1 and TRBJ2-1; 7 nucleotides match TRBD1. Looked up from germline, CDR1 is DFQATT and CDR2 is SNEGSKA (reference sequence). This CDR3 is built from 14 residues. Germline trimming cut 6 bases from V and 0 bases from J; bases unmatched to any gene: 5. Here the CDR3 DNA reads TGCAGTGCCGGAACAGGGGTCTCCTACAATGAGCAGTTCTTC. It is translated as CSAGTGVSYNEQFF.

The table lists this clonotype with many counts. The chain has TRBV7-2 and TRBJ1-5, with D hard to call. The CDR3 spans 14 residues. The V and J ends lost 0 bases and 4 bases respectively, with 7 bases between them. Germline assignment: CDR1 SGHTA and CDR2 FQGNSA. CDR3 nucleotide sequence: TGTGCCAGCAGCTTAGCTTCCCATAATCAGCCCCAGCATTTT. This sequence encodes CASSLASHNQPQHF.

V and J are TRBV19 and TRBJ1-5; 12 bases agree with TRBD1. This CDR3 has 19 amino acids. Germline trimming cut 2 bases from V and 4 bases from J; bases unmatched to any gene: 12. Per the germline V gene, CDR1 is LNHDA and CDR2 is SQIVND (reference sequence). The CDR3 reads CASSIFSGTGGMGNQPQHF. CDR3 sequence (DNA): TGTGCCAGTAGTATATTTTCGGGGACAGGGGGCATGGGGAATCAGCCCCAGCATTTT. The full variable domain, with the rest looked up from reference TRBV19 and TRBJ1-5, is DGGITQSPKYLFRKEGQNVTLSCEQNLNHDAMYWYRQDPGQGLRLIYYSQIVNDFQKGDIAEGYSVSREKKESFPLTVTSAQKNPTAFYLCASSIFSGTGGMGNQPQHFGDGTRLSIL.